A single sample is the source of the 15 T cell receptor beta chains below, sequenced in a study of CD8 T cells in ankylosing spondylitis. TCRdb recomputed calls from the 5' RACE reads with MiXCR, one row per CDR3 protein. The sample includes 180,000 or so distinct CDR3 sequences, around 10% seen only once; the top ten take 25% to 35%. Sequences were obtained from blood, either unsorted or a sorted T cell fraction (not recorded which). The source is a male donor with ankylosing spondylitis or in good health (not recorded which).

Ten or more counts support this clonotype. The chain has TRBV3-1 and TRBJ1-1, with a weak D call TRBD1 (6 bases). The germline gives CDR1 LGHDT, CDR2 YNNKEL (reference sequence). The CDR3 runs to 14 residues. Trimming took off 2 bases at V and 2 bases at J, with 9 bases between the two ends. Written as DNA, the CDR3 is TGTGCCAGCAGCCAACAGGACAGAAACACTGAAGCTTTCTTT. It yields the protein CASSQQDRNTEAFF.

This clonotype occurred many times. V usage is TRBV3-1 and J usage is TRBJ1-1; D is undetermined. V lost 4 bases and J 3 bases, leaving 9 bases between the germline ends. Germline-derived CDR1 and CDR2 are LGHDT and YNNKEL (reference sequence). CDR3 length: 13 residues. The CDR3 sequence: CASSLKRDTEAFF. CDR3 coding DNA: TGTGCCAGCAGCCTAAAGCGGGACACTGAAGCTTTCTTT.

This clonotype was observed a handful of times. The chain combines TRBV5-1 with TRBJ2-6; D gene ambiguous. V lost 2 bases to trimming and J lost 2 bases, with 14 bases between them. Per the germline V gene, CDR1 is SGHRS and CDR2 is YFSETQ. The CDR3 contains 17 residues. Here the CDR3 DNA reads TGCGCCAGCAGCTTCGAGACACGTGTCACTGGGGCCAACGTCCTGACTTTC. This codes for CASSFETRVTGANVLTF.

The chain recombines TRBV9 with TRBJ2-5; the match to TRBD2 covers 11 bases. The V gene end was trimmed by 0 bases and the J gene end by 5 bases; junction bases not matched to a gene: 9. The CDR3 length is 17 residues. CDR1 SGDLS and CDR2 YYNGEE come from the germline V gene. The CDR3 nucleotides read TGTGCCAGCAGCGTAGGTGGAACTAGCGGGAGAGGGGAGACCCAGTACTTC. Amino acids: CASSVGGTSGRGETQYF.

This clonotype has only a few counts. This rearrangement joins TRBV7-9 to TRBJ1-1; possibly TRBD1 for D (5 bases). Deletions cut 5 bases from V and 5 bases from J, with 21 bases between. There are 16 residues in the CDR3. The germline gives CDR1 SEHNR, CDR2 FQNEAQ (reference sequence). CDR3: CASSPPGQGEGTEAFF. CDR3 bases: TGTGCCAGCAGCCCCCCCGGGCAGGGAGAAGGAACTGAAGCTTTCTTT.

As for this clonotype: One base away lies a much larger clone, so this may be a sequencing read error. This CDR3 is missing its conserved last phenylalanine or tryptophan, likely due to a read error. CDR3 sequence reads: CASSFGRGRYQPQHS. Written as DNA, the CDR3 is TGTGCCAGCAGTTTTGGCAGGGGGCGTTATCAGCCCCAGCATTCT. The chain couples TRBV12-3 or TRBV12-4 to TRBJ1-5, with TRBD1 identical over 8 bases. Unmatched junction bases numbered 6, after V lost 3 bases and J lost 5 bases. The CDR3 has 15 residues.

This clonotype was seen a few times. The rearrangement joins TRBV9 to TRBJ2-7; 14 bases align to TRBD2. Germline CDR1 is SGDLS and CDR2 is YYNGEE. The V gene end was trimmed by 3 bases and the J gene end by 2 bases; junction bases not matched to a gene: 7. The CDR3 spans 17 residues. The CDR3 sequence: CASSGLAGGPRPYEQYF. DNA of the CDR3: TGTGCCAGCAGCGGACTAGCGGGAGGGCCCCGGCCCTACGAGCAGTACTTC.

This clonotype was detected many times. This chain connects TRBV3-1 to TRBJ2-1, with TRBD2 matching 8 bases. The J segment lost 7 bases and the V segment lost 4 bases, leaving 9 bases of the junction unmatched. This CDR3 has 15 amino acids. The V gene's germline CDR1 is LGHDT and CDR2 YNNKEL (reference sequence). The CDR3 DNA sequence: TGTGCCAGCAGCCCCTCTCCCGGGACTAGAAATGAGCAGTTCTTC. The encoded protein is CASSPSPGTRNEQFF.

This clonotype was seen more than once but under ten times. This rearrangement joins TRBV6-5 to TRBJ2-5, with 10 bases lining up with TRBD2. The CDR3 totals 19 residues. Looked up from germline, CDR1 is MNHEY and CDR2 is SVGAGI. The V gene end was trimmed by 1 base and the J gene end by 4 bases; junction bases not matched to a gene: 15. CDR3 in amino acids: CASSYFTGLAPKSRETQYF. The CDR3, as DNA: TGTGCCAGCAGTTACTTTACGGGACTAGCGCCTAAGAGTCGAGAGACCCAGTACTTC.

The chain has TRBV12-3 or TRBV12-4 and TRBJ1-2; 7 bases line up with TRBD1. The CDR3 loop spans 13 amino acids. The trim removed 7 bases at V and 3 bases at J, leaving 5 bases unmatched. CDR3 nucleotides: TGTGCCAGCACCTCGACAGGGCACTATGGCTACACCTTC. Its protein product is CASTSTGHYGYTF.

This clonotype was observed many times. The chain combines TRBV14 with TRBJ2-3; the D gene is possibly TRBD2 (5 bases). The CDR3 runs 15 residues. Trimming removed 6 bases at V and 2 bases at J, with 15 bases between. Germline V gene data show CDR1 as SGHDN and CDR2 as FVKESK. This CDR3 reads CASSARTGNTDTQYF. The CDR3 coding sequence is TGTGCCAGCAGTGCCCGGACCGGGAACACAGATACGCAGTATTTT.

This clonotype was seen many times. The chain combines TRBV27 with TRBJ1-4; D is unresolved. V lost 7 bases and J 8 bases, leaving 14 bases between the germline ends. CDR3 length: 13 amino acids. Per germline, CDR1 MNHEY and CDR2 SMNVEV (reference sequence). The CDR3 bases are TGTGCCAGCACAGCAGTCGGCCGAGAAAAACTGTTTTTT. Its protein product is CASTAVGREKLFF.

The chain couples TRBV7-2 to TRBJ2-1; 10 bases are shared with TRBD1. The CDR3 is made up of 15 amino acids. The V gene's germline CDR1 is SGHTA and CDR2 FQGNSA. V dropped 7 bases and J dropped 6; count of bases not matched to a gene: 9. CDR3 bases: TGTGCCAGCACCCGGGGGACAGGGGATTTCAATGAGCAGTTCTTC. Residues: CASTRGTGDFNEQFF.

Only a few counts were recorded for this clonotype. The chain carries TRBV5-1 and TRBJ2-1, with 9 bases that match TRBD1. Germline values: CDR1 SGHRS, CDR2 YFSETQ. CDR3 size: 15 residues. J lost 5 bases, V lost 4 bases, and 7 bases had no gene match. As DNA, the CDR3 is TGCGCCAGCAGCCTGGGACAGGGAAGACACAATGAGCAGTTCTTC. It translates to CASSLGQGRHNEQFF.

This clonotype came up many times. The gene calls are TRBV29-1 and TRBJ2-3, with TRBD2 matching 8 bases. Per the germline V gene, CDR1 is SQVTM and CDR2 is ANQGSEA. The CDR3 runs 16 residues. V was pared by 1 base and J by 2 bases, with 8 bases of the junction left unmatched. The CDR3 loop is CSVEGERGGTTDTQYF. The CDR3 coding sequence is TGCAGCGTTGAAGGGGAACGGGGGGGAACCACAGATACGCAGTATTTT.